The entry below describes one T cell receptor beta chain. What it recognizes is unknown. This CDR3 spans 15 amino acids. CDR1 is MGHRA and CDR2 is YSYEKL in the germline V gene. Losses at the gene ends were 1 base for V and 14 bases for J; bases not matched to a gene: 10. The data were obtained in a study of T cell responses to AZD1222 COVID-19 vaccine. Repertoires were generated with immunoSEQ multiplex PCR, while TCRdb's copy carries only in-frame clones and drops some. Here the sample spans about 54,000 clones, 70% to 90% being singletons. General study points: Increased Spike-specific TCR breadth and depth were observed after two AZD1222 doses. Only a handful of AZD1222 recipients, roughly 6 in all, had baseline seropositivity. Donors in the cohort were predominantly white British and more often female, and clonal diversity was possibly underestimated.

The chain couples TRBV4-1 to TRBJ1-6; TRBD1 matches 8 bases. Sequencing was performed on peripheral blood, taken on day 0 of AZD1222 vaccination. The sequence was obtained from an adult in good health. The CDR3 protein is CASSQGRQGPLTLHF. The CDR3 DNA reads as TGCGCCAGCAGCCAAGGCCGACAGGGGCCCCTAACCCTCCACTTT.